This T cell receptor (beta chain) came from a study of T cell changes during pregnancy in multiple sclerosis (dated by TCRdb to between 2017 and 2020). Context from the whole study: The study looked at changes in the T cell repertoire across pregnancy in women with multiple sclerosis.

This clone occurred once. No cognate antigen has been identified for it. Within one base of it there is no much larger clone, and no base qualities were kept. The library was made by the immunoSEQ multiplex PCR assay. The table comes from immuneACCESS by way of TCRdb, which keeps in-frame sequences with V and J called. Part of the clones is missing from these tables; in studies checked, under half for an unresolved V gene and the rest for unknown reasons. The sample table lists some 29,000 clones, roughly nine tenths of them with a count of one. The ten largest make up about 3.7% of the sample. This clonotype was obtained from a female donor in good health, enrolled as a control in a pregnancy study. The starting material was CD8+ T cells from peripheral blood mononuclear cells, obtained in the second trimester of pregnancy.

At the DNA level, the sequence is TGCGCCAGCAGCCAACCACAGGGGGCGGTCGAGCAGTACTTC. Translated, this is CASSQPQGAVEQYF. The chain joins TRBV4-1 to TRBJ2-7, with 9 junctional bases fitting TRBD1. Germline trimming: 2 bases from V, 6 bases from J; junction bases outside gene matches: 5. Based on the germline V gene, the CDR1 and CDR2 sequences are MGHRA and YSYEKL. Measured from the cysteine to the phenylalanine, the CDR3 is 14 residues long. Solely the CDR3 DNA is kept, with 42 bases framed from the first base.